Shown below are 20 T cell receptor beta chains from a single sample sequenced in a study of T cells after yellow fever vaccination. TCRdb re-analysed the 5' RACE reads in MiXCR, keeping a single row per CDR3 protein. This repertoire shows about 630,000 distinct CDR3 sequences, roughly an eighth found once; its top ten account for just under 15%. The sequences come from PBMCs, collected on the day of the yellow fever booster vaccination. These receptors were taken from a man aged 25-45 years who received the YFV17D yellow fever vaccine.

This chain joins TRBV11-2 and TRBJ2-1; the D gene could be TRBD1 or TRBD2 (6 bases each). V lost 5 bases and J lost 9, with 17 bases in between. Germline V lookup: CDR1 SGHAT, CDR2 FQNNGV. CDR3 length: 14 amino acids. The CDR3, as DNA: TGTGCCAGCAGCCGAAGTGGGGGGCTTGGTGAGCAGTTCTTC. Its translation: CASSRSGGLGEQFF.

This clonotype occurred a few times. V gene TRBV29-1 combines with J gene TRBJ2-7; 11 bases map to TRBD1. After removal of 7 bases from V and 5 bases from J, the junction contained 4 bases not matched to a gene. Germline V gene lookup returns CDR1 SQVTM and CDR2 ANQGSEA. The CDR3 runs to 12 residues. For the CDR3, the DNA is TGCAGCGCCGGACAGGGGGCCAACGAGCAGTACTTC. Residues: CSAGQGANEQYF.

The CDR3 reads CASHDRLQETQYF. CDR3 coding DNA: TGTGCCAGCCACGACAGGTTGCAAGAGACCCAGTACTTC. V usage is TRBV2 and J usage is TRBJ2-5, with a tentative D call TRBD1 (6 bases). The germline gives CDR1 SNHLY, CDR2 FYNNEI. The CDR3 is 13 residues long. Trimming cost V 8 bases and J 2 bases, with 12 bases left between them. The full variable domain, its missing parts supplied by reference TRBV2 and TRBJ2-5, is EPEVTQTPSHQVTQMGQEVILRCVPISNHLYFYWYRQILGQKVEFLVSFYNNEISEKSEIFDDQFSVERPDGSNFTLKIRSTKLEDSAMYFCASHDRLQETQYFGPGTRLLVL.

This clonotype was seen more than once but under ten times. The V call is TRBV10-3, the J call TRBJ2-1; TRBD1 matches 8 bases. The CDR3 covers 16 residues. J lost 7 bases, V lost 8 bases, and 16 bases had no gene match. Germline lookup yields CDR1 ENHRY and CDR2 SYGVKD. The CDR3 loop reads CAISSRGTGEVNEQFF. The CDR3 DNA sequence: TGTGCCATCTCATCTCGGGGGACAGGAGAGGTGAATGAGCAGTTCTTC.

As regards this clonotype: Germline and junction disagree at one end, which may indicate a read error. The chain couples TRBV20-1 to TRBJ2-7; perhaps TRBD1 as D (5 bases). CDR1 is DFQATT and CDR2 is SNEGSKA in the germline V gene (reference sequence). The CDR3 sequence is 14 residues long. CDR3 bases: TGCAGTGCCCCCCTTCCAGGGCCCTCCTACGAGCCGTACTTC. Protein product: CSAPLPGPSYEPYF.

The rearrangement joins TRBV27 to TRBJ1-5, with D perhaps TRBD1 (5 bases). The CDR3 has 12 amino acids. V gave up 1 base and J gave up 9 bases, with 7 bases separating them. Germline lookup yields CDR1 MNHEY and CDR2 SMNVEV (reference sequence). CDR3: CASSLLGGPQHF. The CDR3 DNA is TGTGCCAGCAGTTTATTGGGGGGGCCCCAGCATTTT.

The chain joins TRBV12-3 or TRBV12-4 to TRBJ2-3; 8 nucleotides agree with TRBD2. This CDR3 contains 14 residues. The junction had 10 bases not matched to a gene; V was cut back by 4 bases and J by 10 bases. CDR3 sequence: CASSSFRTSQAQYF. Written as DNA, the CDR3 is TGTGCCAGCAGTTCCTTCCGGACTAGCCAGGCGCAGTATTTT.

This rearrangement joins TRBV5-1 to TRBJ2-7; TRBD1 agrees at 7 bases. Germline trimming cut 2 bases from V and 2 bases from J; bases unmatched to any gene: 4. The germline V gene has CDR1 SGHRS and CDR2 YFSETQ. This CDR3 spans 14 amino acids. CDR3 in DNA: TGCGCCAGCAGCTTCCGGGACAGCCCCTACGAGCAGTACTTC. Amino acid sequence: CASSFRDSPYEQYF.

The V gene is TRBV7-2, the J gene TRBJ2-4, with 10 bases matching TRBD2. Germline V gives CDR1 SGHTA, CDR2 FQGNSA. Trimming at V came to 5 bases and at J to 4 bases, leaving 11 bases not matched to a gene. The CDR3 covers 17 residues. The CDR3 loop is CASSRGGLAAFKNIQYF. The DNA of the CDR3 is TGTGCCAGCAGCCGCGGCGGACTAGCGGCGTTTAAAAACATTCAGTACTTC. Drawing the rest from reference TRBV7-2 and TRBJ2-4, the complete variable domain is GAGVSQSPSNKVTEKGKDVELRCDPISGHTALYWYRQSLGQGLEFLIYFQGNSAPDKSGLPSDRFSAERTGGSVSTLTIQRTQQEDSAVYLCASSRGGLAAFKNIQYFGAGTRLSVL.

This clonotype occurred a few times. The V call is TRBV7-2, the J call TRBJ2-1; 13 bases line up with TRBD2. CDR1 is SGHTA, CDR2 FQGNSA, per germline. V lost 6 bases to trimming and J lost 4 bases; unmatched junction nucleotides: 6. The CDR3 spans 16 residues. CDR3 region: CASSSRTSGRYNEQFF. The CDR3 region has the DNA TGTGCCAGCAGTTCCCGGACTAGCGGGAGATACAATGAGCAGTTCTTC.

The V call is TRBV6-1, the J call TRBJ1-5; D unresolved. Trimming removed 1 base at V and 11 bases at J, with 6 bases between. The CDR3 totals 11 residues. Looked up from germline, CDR1 is MNHNS and CDR2 is SASEGT. The DNA of the CDR3 is TGTGCCAGCAGTGAAGTAATGACCCAGCATTTT. It is translated as CASSEVMTQHF.

This clonotype occurred a few times. This chain connects TRBV5-1 to TRBJ2-7; D is perhaps TRBD1 (5 bases). CDR1 is SGHRS, CDR2 YFSETQ, per germline. V gave up 1 base and J gave up 2 bases, with 7 bases separating them. CDR3 length: 13 amino acids. The CDR3 protein is CASSLSQAYEQYF. In DNA, the CDR3 is TGCGCCAGCAGCTTGTCACAGGCCTACGAGCAGTACTTC.

The V and J genes are TRBV20-1 and TRBJ2-7; either TRBD1 or TRBD2 may supply D (5 bases each). Germline CDR1 and CDR2: DFQATT and SNEGSKA (reference sequence). There are 13 residues in the CDR3. V gave up 3 bases and J gave up 7 bases, with 16 bases separating them. CDR3 protein: CSARVGTVEEQYF. In DNA form, the CDR3 reads TGCAGTGCTAGGGTAGGGACCGTGGAAGAGCAGTACTTC.

This clonotype was recorded many times. This chain links TRBV20-1 with TRBJ2-1, with 7 bases matching TRBD2. Trimming took 0 bases from V and 7 from J; bases not matched to a gene: 9. The germline CDR1 and CDR2 sequences are DFQATT and SNEGSKA (reference sequence). This CDR3 comprises 15 residues. For the CDR3, the DNA is TGCAGTGCTAGAGATCTCCTAGCGGCTAATAATGAGCAGTTCTTC. It translates to CSARDLLAANNEQFF.

A note on this clonotype: Sequence at one end of the junction differs from germline and may be a read error. This chain links TRBV6-1 with TRBJ2-3; the match to TRBD1 covers 9 bases. This CDR3 contains 14 residues. Germline V lookup: CDR1 MNHNS, CDR2 SASEGT. Here the CDR3 reads CACRDRGVTDTQYF. The CDR3 coding sequence is TGTGCCTGCAGAGACAGGGGGGTCACAGATACGCAGTATTTT.

The chain is built from TRBV11-2 and TRBJ2-3; 8 nucleotides align to TRBD2. Germline assignment: CDR1 SGHAT and CDR2 FQNNGV. The V gene end was trimmed by 8 bases and the J gene end by 4 bases; junction bases not matched to a gene: 5. This CDR3 has 13 residues. DNA of the CDR3: TGTGCCAGCCACTCGGGGGGGGCAGATACGCAGTATTTT. Encoded protein: CASHSGGADTQYF.

The chain combines TRBV5-1 with TRBJ1-5; D gene ambiguous. V lost 0 bases and J 7 bases, leaving 8 bases between the germline ends. In germline, CDR1 is SGHRS, CDR2 YFSETQ. The length of the CDR3 is 13 residues. CDR3 in DNA: TGCGCCAGCAGCTTGGATGGGGTGCAGCCCCAGCATTTT. Translated, it gives CASSLDGVQPQHF. Variable domain in full (rest from reference TRBV5-1 and TRBJ1-5): KAGVTQTPRYLIKTRGQQVTLSCSPISGHRSVSWYQQTPGQGLQFLFEYFSETQRNKGNFPGRFSGRQFSNSRSEMNVSTLELGDSALYLCASSLDGVQPQHFGDGTRLSIL.

This clonotype has only one observation. This chain connects TRBV12-3 or TRBV12-4 to TRBJ2-2; no clear D. The V and J ends lost 7 bases and 11 bases respectively, with 14 bases between them. This CDR3 region has 12 residues. The CDR3 sequence is CASTLGQVELFF. The DNA of the CDR3 is TGTGCCAGCACCCTAGGCCAGGTTGAGCTGTTTTTT.

This clonotype was observed a handful of times. This chain connects TRBV11-2 to TRBJ2-3; TRBD1 agrees at 7 bases. Germline CDR1 is SGHAT and CDR2 is FQNNGV. Trimming removed 4 bases from V and 7 bases from J; junction bases left unmatched: 20. The CDR3 totals 18 residues. In DNA, the CDR3 is TGTGCCAGCAGCTCGCAGCTAGACGATGGGACAGATCGGAATACGCAGTATTTT. This gives the protein CASSSQLDDGTDRNTQYF.

V usage is TRBV25-1 and J usage is TRBJ2-1, with 8 bases that match TRBD2. Germline V gene sequence: CDR1 MGHDK, CDR2 SYGVNS. The J segment lost 4 bases and the V segment lost 2 bases, leaving 7 bases of the junction unmatched. The CDR3 sequence is 16 residues long. The CDR3 region has the DNA TGTGCCAGCAGTGAACTCACTAGCGGAGCGTACAATGAGCAGTTCTTC. Translating gives CASSELTSGAYNEQFF.